Listed below are T cell receptor beta chains from one sample, sequenced in a study of radiotherapy plus CTLA-4 blockade in lung cancer. The assay was immunoSEQ multiplex PCR, and TCRdb's table has in-frame clones only and misses some. The profile shows approximately 80,000 clones, approximately 73% of them singletons. The material was peripheral blood, obtained from a patient treated with radiotherapy plus ipilimumab. These receptors came from a human donor with non-small cell lung cancer whose response to radiotherapy plus ipilimumab could not be evaluated. The CDR3 runs from the conserved cysteine through the conserved F or W. The order of the fields is clone size, V gene, D gene, J gene, CDR3 DNA, CDR3 protein. The D gene is left open where the match is weak. Size tells how often a clone was seen (once, few, many) or the class of an expanded clone, and some rows leave it out.

>-|TRBV9|TRBD2|TRBJ2-1
TGTGCCAGCAGCTCCGCCGGACTAGCGGGAGACAATGAGCAGTTCTTC
CASSSAGLAGDNEQFF
>-|TRBV2|TRBD2|TRBJ2-5
TGTGCCAGCAGCCTCTCAGCGGGAGAGGCGACCCAGTACTTC
CASSLSAGEATQYF
>-|TRBV13|TRBD2|TRBJ2-5
TGTGCCAGCAGCTTAGCGGCGGGTAGCGGGGATCAAGAGACCCAGTACTTC
CASSLAAGSGDQETQYF
>-|TRBV5-1|-|TRBJ1-1
TGCGCCAGCAGCTACGGGGACACTGAAGCTTTCTTT
CASSYGDTEAFF
>-|TRBV19|TRBD2|TRBJ2-7
TGTGCCAGTAGTACCGTAGCGGGAGGAGGCTACGAGCAGTACTTC
CASSTVAGGGYEQYF
>-|TRBV6-5|TRBD2|TRBJ2-1
TGTGCCAGCAGAGAATTAGCGGGAGGGCACAATGAGCAGTTCTTC
CASRELAGGHNEQFF
>-|TRBV2|-|TRBJ2-7
TGTGCCAGCTGGGGGGAGCCCACCTACGAGCAGTACTTC
CASWGEPTYEQYF
>-|TRBV5-1|TRBD2|TRBJ2-5
TGCGCCAGCAGTCGACTAGCTCCCCCCCAAGAGACCCAGTACTTC
CASSRLAPPQETQYF
>-|TRBV7-2|TRBD1|TRBJ2-7
TGTGCCAGCAGCCGAGACAGGGGAGTAGCCTACGAGCAGTACTTC
CASSRDRGVAYEQYF
>-|TRBV2|-|TRBJ2-1
TGTGCCAGCATGGGAGTCGGGGATGGGAATGAGCAGTTCTTC
CASMGVGDGNEQFF
>-|TRBV11-2|TRBD2|TRBJ2-1
TGTGCCAGCAGCCCTGGACTAGCGGGAATCAATGAGCAGTTCTTC
CASSPGLAGINEQFF
>-|TRBV30|TRBD2|TRBJ2-1
TGTGCCTGGAGCGTGGGACTAGCGGGAGACCTTATCGTCGATTTCAATGAGCAGTTCTTC
CAWSVGLAGDLIVDFNEQFF
>-|TRBV5-1|TRBD2|TRBJ2-5
TGCGCCAGCAGCTTGACCGGCGGGAGTTCGGGGGAGACCCAGTACTTC
CASSLTGGSSGETQYF
>-|TRBV7-9|TRBD2|TRBJ2-7
TGTGCCAGCAGCCCCGGAGCGGGGGGTTACGAGCAGTACTTC
CASSPGAGGYEQYF
>-|TRBV4-1|-|TRBJ1-1
TGCGCCAGCAGCCCCGTTAGGGGCCAGGGCACTGAAGCTTTCTTT
CASSPVRGQGTEAFF
>-|TRBV10-3|TRBD1|TRBJ1-2
TGTGCCATCAGTGTGCAACAGGGGGAGGTCTTCTCCTTC
CAISVQQGEVFSF
>-|TRBV30|-|TRBJ2-1
TGTGCCTGGAGTCCCCCGGGGTTTAGCAAGCGGGAGTTCTTC
CAWSPPGFSKREFF
>-|TRBV6-5|-|TRBJ1-5
TGTGCCAGCAGTTCCGTCAGCAATCAGCCCCAGCATTTT
CASSSVSNQPQHF
>few|TRBV30|TRBD2|TRBJ2-7
TGTGCCTGGAGTGCGGGACTAGCGGGAGTAAACGAGCAGTACTTC
CAWSAGLAGVNEQYF
>-|TRBV5-1|-|TRBJ2-7
TGCGCCAGCAGCTCAACCCCTCAGCGAGGGTCCTACGAGCAGTACTTC
CASSSTPQRGSYEQYF
>-|TRBV28|TRBD1|TRBJ2-2
TGTGCCAGCAGTGCTCCCGGGACAGGGGGTAAAACCGGGGAGCTGTTTTTT
CASSAPGTGGKTGELFF
>-|TRBV9|-|TRBJ2-1
TGTGCCAGCAGTGGAACAGCCTCAAGGTCCTACAATGAGCAGTTCTTC
CASSGTASRSYNEQFF
>-|TRBV25-1|-|TRBJ2-2
TGTGCCAGCAGTAGATCGAGCACCGGGGAGCTGTTTTTT
CASSRSSTGELFF
>-|TRBV7-2|TRBD1|TRBJ1-1
TGTGCCAGCAGCCGACAGGGGAGGACTGAAGCTTTCTTT
CASSRQGRTEAFF
>-|TRBV4-2|-|TRBJ1-2
TGTGCCAGCAGCCAAGATAGGACATCCCACTACGGCTACACCTTC
CASSQDRTSHYGYTF
>-|TRBV11-2|-|TRBJ2-7
TGTGCCAGCACCCTAGACCCGGGTTACTCTTCCTACGAGCAGTACTTC
CASTLDPGYSSYEQYF
>once|TRBV6-5|TRBD1|TRBJ1-2
TGTGCCAGCGGTCGGGACAGGGGAAACTATGGCTACACCTTC
CASGRDRGNYGYTF
>-|TRBV6-1|TRBD1|TRBJ2-2
TGTGCCAGCAGGACAGGGGGCGCGAACACCGGGGAGCTGTTTTTT
CASRTGGANTGELFF
>-|TRBV10-1|TRBD2|TRBJ2-7
TGCGCCAGCAGTGAGTCGACCCCGCTAGCGGGAGGGCCCAGAGAGCAGTACTTC
CASSESTPLAGGPREQYF
>-|TRBV4-1|TRBD1|TRBJ2-7
TGCGCCAGCAGCCCGAACAGGGGGCCCTACGAGCAGTACTTC
CASSPNRGPYEQYF
>-|TRBV5-5|-|TRBJ2-7
TGTGCCAGCAGCTTGGGGCGGATACGCTACGAGCAGTACTTC
CASSLGRIRYEQYF
>-|TRBV4-1|-|TRBJ2-1
TGCGCCAGCAGCCAAGATCTCTCACCCAGATTGCCCTACAATGAGCAGTTCTTC
CASSQDLSPRLPYNEQFF
>-|TRBV30|TRBD1|TRBJ2-7
TGTGCCTGTCAAAAGAGAGGGACAGGGGTCGAGCAGTACTTC
CACQKRGTGVEQYF
>few|TRBV19|TRBD1|TRBJ1-5
TGTGCCAGTAGTCTCAGGGGGCGCCGAGAGGATCAGCCCCAGCATTTT
CASSLRGRREDQPQHF
>-|TRBV30|TRBD1|TRBJ2-1
TGTGCCTGGAGTGAGAACAGGGGGCTACCCTCCTACAATGAGCAGTTCTTC
CAWSENRGLPSYNEQFF
>-|TRBV4-1|TRBD2|TRBJ2-5
TGCGCCAGCAGCCAAGATAGACTAGCGGGAGACTTAGAGACCCAGTACTTC
CASSQDRLAGDLETQYF
>-|TRBV11-3|-|TRBJ1-2
TGTGCCAGCACCCCCGTCCCGTTCCGGGGAGAGGGCTACACCTTC
CASTPVPFRGEGYTF
>-|TRBV7-9|-|TRBJ2-3
TGTGCCAGCAGCCCAGGGGACGCCACAGATACGCAGTATTTT
CASSPGDATDTQYF
>-|TRBV7-9|-|TRBJ1-6
TGTGCCAGCAGCACCTCCAGGGGCGGGAGCTCCTATAATTCACCCCTCCACTTT
CASSTSRGGSSYNSPLHF
>few|TRBV19|TRBD1|TRBJ1-2
TGTGCCAGTAGTCCCGGGACAGGGTTTGGCTACACCTTC
CASSPGTGFGYTF
>-|TRBV9|TRBD1|TRBJ2-4
TGTGCCAGCAACCGTGGACAGGGTAAAAACATTCAGTACTTC
CASNRGQGKNIQYF
>few|TRBV6-6|-|TRBJ2-7
TGTGCCAGCAGTTCCGGGACACCTTACGAGCAGTACTTC
CASSSGTPYEQYF
>few|TRBV28|TRBD1|TRBJ1-1
TGTGCCAGCGGGCAGGGGGCGGGTGGCACTGAAGCTTTCTTT
CASGQGAGGTEAFF
>-|TRBV11-2|-|TRBJ2-3
TGTGCCAGCAGCCTCTCGACTAGCACAGATACGCAGTATTTT
CASSLSTSTDTQYF
>-|TRBV6-1|-|TRBJ2-7
TGTGCCAGCAGCGGGGTCCTCTACGAGCAGTACTTC
CASSGVLYEQYF
>-|TRBV6-5|-|TRBJ1-1
TGTGCCAGCAAAGAGGCAGGGGAAACTGAAGCTTTCTTT
CASKEAGETEAFF
>-|TRBV10-1|-|TRBJ1-1
TGCGCCAGCAGCGATAGGGGGAACACTGAAGCTTTCTTT
CASSDRGNTEAFF